One sample yielded the 18 T cell receptor beta chains listed below, sequenced in a study of shared clonotypes between healthy human individuals. Measured with immunoSEQ multiplex PCR; TCRdb has only the in-frame clones, and not every one. The sample holds 550,000 to 850,000 clones, around 72% seen once. Material for sequencing was memory CD4+ T cells sorted from blood. Subset meaning: CD45RA-negative fraction. These receptor sequences come from a woman in her 30s in good health.

The chain couples TRBV7-6 to TRBJ2-1; 12 bases line up with TRBD2. This CDR3 contains 16 residues. V trimming: 3 bases; J trimming: 6 bases; junction bases outside the gene matches: 6. Germline V CDR1 and CDR2: SGHVS, FNYEAQ. The CDR3 DNA sequence: TGTGCCAGCAGCTTGCTAGCGGGAGGGCCTGTCAATGAGCAGTTCTTC. It is translated as CASSLLAGGPVNEQFF.

The chain joins TRBV6-1 to TRBJ1-2; 7 nucleotides align to TRBD1. The germline gives CDR1 MNHNS, CDR2 SASEGT. CDR3 length equals 17 residues. V lost 1 base to trimming and J lost 5 bases; unmatched junction nucleotides: 13. CDR3 bases: TGTGCCAGCAGTGAAGTTCGTGCAGGGGGAGGGATATATGGCTACACCTTC. Amino acids: CASSEVRAGGGIYGYTF.

The chain couples TRBV28 to TRBJ2-7, with D hard to call. This CDR3 contains 15 residues. In germline, CDR1 is MDHEN, CDR2 SYDVKM. Trimming removed 3 bases at V and 0 bases at J, with 12 bases between. DNA for the CDR3: TGTGCCAGCAGTTTTTACGGTGCCCCCTCCTACGAGCAGTACTTC. Translation: CASSFYGAPSYEQYF.

CDR3 amino acids: CASSLVSSGRGSYEQYF. In DNA form, the CDR3 reads TGCGCCAGCAGCTTGGTCTCTAGCGGGAGGGGCTCCTACGAGCAGTACTTC. The V call is TRBV5-1, the J call TRBJ2-7; 12 bases line up with TRBD2. The CDR3 has 17 residues. Germline CDR1 SGHRS, CDR2 YFSETQ. The V and J ends lost 0 bases and 0 bases, in that order; junction bases with no gene match: 4.

The chain recombines TRBV7-8 with TRBJ2-2; D is uncertain. V lost 5 bases to trimming and J lost 6 bases, with 7 bases between them. This CDR3 region has 12 residues. From germline, CDR1 is SGHVS and CDR2 FQNEAQ. The CDR3 sequence: CASSLRAGELFF. Here the CDR3 DNA reads TGTGCCAGCAGCCTACGGGCCGGGGAGCTGTTTTTT. The entire variable domain, with the rest obtained from reference TRBV7-8 and TRBJ2-2, is as follows: GAGVSQSPRYKVAKRGQDVALRCDPISGHVSLFWYQQALGQGPEFLTYFQNEAQLDKSGLPSDRFFAERPEGSVSTLKIQRTQQEDSAVYLCASSLRAGELFFGEGSRLTVL.

The rearrangement joins TRBV9 to TRBJ2-2, with D perhaps TRBD1 (6 bases). V lost 0 bases, J lost 5 bases, and 14 bases lay in between. Looked up from germline, CDR1 is SGDLS and CDR2 is YYNGEE. The CDR3 has 16 residues. Here the CDR3 DNA reads TGTGCCAGCAGCGTAGGACTGGGGGCCTTGACCGGGGAGCTGTTTTTT. This translates into CASSVGLGALTGELFF.

This clone was counted only a few times. The chain has TRBV5-6 and TRBJ2-7; D gene ambiguous. Germline V gene data show CDR1 as SGHDT and CDR2 as YYEEEE. The CDR3 consists of 14 residues. V lost 4 bases, J lost 5 bases, and 16 bases lay in between. CDR3 DNA: TGTGCCAGCAGCCGGTATCCGTTCATGCACGAGCAGTACTTC. Encoded protein: CASSRYPFMHEQYF.

In its sample, this clone was seen a few times. V usage is TRBV2 and J usage is TRBJ2-1, with D unclear. This CDR3 spans 12 amino acids. Trimming took off 5 bases at V and 1 base at J, with 3 bases between the two ends. The germline gives CDR1 SNHLY, CDR2 FYNNEI. CDR3: CASSISYNEQFF. In DNA form, the CDR3 reads TGTGCCAGCAGTATATCCTACAATGAGCAGTTCTTC. The variable domain in full, with the rest retrieved from reference TRBV2 and TRBJ2-1, is EPEVTQTPSHQVTQMGQEVILRCVPISNHLYFYWYRQILGQKVEFLVSFYNNEISEKSEIFDDQFSVERPDGSNFTLKIRSTKLEDSAMYFCASSISYNEQFFGPGTRLTVL.

The chain carries TRBV7-6 and TRBJ1-2; a weak D match, TRBD1 (5 bases). The germline V and J ends were trimmed by 5 bases and 6 bases, with 19 bases remaining between them. The V gene's germline CDR1 is SGHVS and CDR2 FNYEAQ. The CDR3 is made up of 15 amino acids. In DNA, the CDR3 is TGTGCCAGCAGCCTTAGTAGGGGAGGTTTTGATGGCTACACCTTC. This translates into CASSLSRGGFDGYTF.

The gene calls are TRBV5-4 and TRBJ2-1, with 11 bases matching TRBD2. Trimming took 5 bases from V and 7 from J; bases not matched to a gene: 11. This CDR3 has 16 amino acids. Per germline, CDR1 SGHNT and CDR2 YYREEE (reference sequence). The chain's CDR3 is CASSRFLAGGLNEQFF. CDR3 nucleotide sequence: TGTGCCAGCAGTCGTTTTCTAGCGGGAGGTTTAAATGAGCAGTTCTTC.

V is TRBV4-1 and J is TRBJ2-2; TRBD2 aligns across 15 bases. The germline V gene has CDR1 MGHRA and CDR2 YSYEKL. V gave up 3 bases and J gave up 5 bases; unmatched junction bases: 4. CDR3 length equals 17 residues. The DNA of the CDR3 is TGCGCCAGCAGCCACGGACTAGCGGGAGGGCGAACCGGGGAGCTGTTTTTT. Residues: CASSHGLAGGRTGELFF.

This chain uses TRBV7-2 with TRBJ2-1; D is ambiguous. The V end lost 4 bases, the J end lost 7 bases, and 17 bases lay between the germline ends. Germline loops: CDR1 SGHTA, CDR2 FQGNSA. CDR3 length: 15 amino acids. CDR3 protein: CASSSAPGMQNEQFF. The CDR3 bases are TGTGCCAGCAGCTCCGCCCCTGGGATGCAAAATGAGCAGTTCTTC.

The chain couples TRBV25-1 to TRBJ2-2; TRBD2 matches 12 bases. The V gene end was trimmed by 6 bases and the J gene end by 4 bases; junction bases not matched to a gene: 3. Germline V gene data show CDR1 as MGHDK and CDR2 as SYGVNS. This CDR3 spans 15 amino acids. The CDR3 DNA reads TGTGCCAGCAGGACTAGCGGGAGATCCACCGGGGAGCTGTTTTTT. Translation gives CASRTSGRSTGELFF.

V usage is TRBV6-1 and J usage is TRBJ2-7; D is perhaps TRBD1 (6 bases). There are 15 residues in the CDR3. Germline values: CDR1 MNHNS, CDR2 SASEGT. Trimming left V 7 bases short and J 7 bases short, with 23 bases between. CDR3 in DNA: TGTGCCAGCAATAATCTCCGGGACAAGATTAGGGAGCAGTACTTC. It encodes CASNNLRDKIREQYF.

This clone appeared a single time. The chain employs TRBV9 and TRBJ1-2, with 7 bases fitting TRBD1. CDR1 and CDR2 (germline): SGDLS, YYNGEE. The CDR3 is 14 residues long. The V segment lost 0 bases and the J segment 3 bases; nucleotides outside the gene matches: 2. CDR3 amino acids: CASSVGQGDYGYTF. The CDR3 region has the DNA TGTGCCAGCAGCGTAGGGCAGGGGGACTATGGCTACACCTTC.

The chain employs TRBV27 and TRBJ2-7, with D maybe TRBD2 (6 bases). V was shortened by 5 bases and J by 6 bases, with 20 bases between the two germline ends. Germline V gene sequence: CDR1 MNHEY, CDR2 SMNVEV (reference sequence). This CDR3 has 15 residues. CDR3 DNA sequence: TGTGCCAGCAGTCCCCATAGCGGAGCCCCCTCCGAGCAGTACTTC. This sequence encodes CASSPHSGAPSEQYF.

This sequence joins TRBV28 and TRBJ2-7, with unresolved D. The CDR3 is 11 amino acids. V was trimmed by 7 bases and J by 3 bases, leaving 7 bases between them. Germline values: CDR1 MDHEN, CDR2 SYDVKM. The CDR3 coding sequence is TGTGCCAGCACACATAACTACGAGCAGTACTTC. This translates into CASTHNYEQYF.

This clone was picked up a small number of times. V usage is TRBV29-1 and J usage is TRBJ1-1, with D possibly TRBD1 on 5 matching bases. V gave up 7 bases and J gave up 3 bases, with 12 bases separating them. Germline CDR1 is SQVTM and CDR2 is ANQGSEA. This CDR3 is built from 12 residues. The CDR3 nucleotides read TGCAGCGCGGTAAGGGGTGACACTGAAGCTTTCTTT. Encoded protein: CSAVRGDTEAFF.